One sample yielded the 8 T cell receptor beta chains listed below, sequenced in a study of T cell responses to AZD1222 COVID-19 vaccine. Profiling relied on immunoSEQ multiplex PCR, and the TCRdb table lists in-frame clones only, not all of them. Among 150,000 to 200,000 clones listed, about 90% were seen once. This specimen was peripheral blood, taken on day 0 of AZD1222 vaccination. The receptor source for this set is an adult in good health.

This clone was seen only once. This chain links TRBV19 with TRBJ2-1; 9 bases line up with TRBD1. CDR1 and CDR2 from the germline V gene are LNHDA and SQIVND (reference sequence). J lost 8 bases, V lost 5 bases, and 7 bases had no gene match. The CDR3 runs 14 residues. The CDR3 spells CASSRQGGVDEQFF. CDR3 DNA: TGTGCCAGTAGTCGACAGGGGGGAGTCGATGAGCAGTTCTTC.

This chain connects TRBV6-6 to TRBJ1-6; D is perhaps TRBD1 (5 bases). This CDR3 contains 15 residues. V shed 5 bases and J shed 6 bases, with 14 bases lying between them. The germline gives CDR1 MNHNY, CDR2 SVGAGI (reference sequence). This chain's CDR3 is CASSTEPGGNSPLHF. The CDR3 DNA reads TGTGCCAGCAGTACTGAGCCCGGGGGTAATTCACCCCTCCACTTT.

The V and J genes are TRBV6-2 or TRBV6-3 and TRBJ2-3; possibly TRBD1 or TRBD2 for D (5 bases each). V dropped 2 bases and J dropped 12 bases, with 18 bases sitting between them. CDR1 is MNHEY, CDR2 SVGEGT, per germline. The CDR3 sequence is 14 residues long. CDR3: CASSYHGTLQVQYF. Written as DNA, the CDR3 is TGTGCCAGCAGTTACCATGGGACCTTGCAAGTTCAGTATTTT.

V is TRBV6-5 and J is TRBJ2-7; 9 bases match TRBD1. This CDR3 spans 14 amino acids. Germline V gives CDR1 MNHEY, CDR2 SVGAGI. V was clipped by 4 bases and J by 2 bases; unmatched bases: 3. This chain's CDR3 is CASSSYRGPYEQYF. The CDR3 bases are TGTGCCAGCAGTTCGTACAGGGGGCCCTACGAGCAGTACTTC.

This rearrangement joins TRBV9 to TRBJ1-1; D may be TRBD1 (6 bases). Germline V CDR1 and CDR2: SGDLS, YYNGEE. Between the trimmed V and J ends, which lost 0 bases and 4 bases, there was a span of 13 bases. The CDR3 runs 15 residues. The CDR3 sequence is CASSVEWGPGTEAFF. The CDR3 coding sequence is TGTGCCAGCAGCGTAGAATGGGGGCCGGGCACTGAAGCTTTCTTT.

CDR3 nucleotides: TGTGCCAGCAGTGCCGACAGGGGTGGTCACGAGCAGTACTTC. Protein product: CASSADRGGHEQYF. This chain links TRBV27 with TRBJ2-7, with 8 nucleotides matching TRBD1. Looked up from germline, CDR1 is MNHEY and CDR2 is SMNVEV (reference sequence). J lost 5 bases, V lost 5 bases, and 8 bases had no gene match. The length of the CDR3 is 14 residues.

This rearrangement joins TRBV7-6 to TRBJ2-7; maybe TRBD2 (5 bases). This CDR3 spans 15 amino acids. The germline V gene has CDR1 SGHVS and CDR2 FNYEAQ. Between the trimmed V and J ends, which lost 1 base and 0 bases, there was a span of 10 bases. CDR3 sequence: CASSLDRGPSYEQYF. DNA of the CDR3: TGTGCCAGCAGCTTAGATCGAGGGCCCTCCTACGAGCAGTACTTC.

The chain carries TRBV6-6 and TRBJ1-3; D is unresolved. The germline gives CDR1 MNHNY, CDR2 SVGAGI (reference sequence). Trimming cost V 4 bases and J 5 bases, with 3 bases left between them. There are 11 residues in the CDR3. The CDR3 coding sequence is TGTGCCAGCAGTTTCAGAAACACCATATATTTT. This translates into CASSFRNTIYF.